This TCR beta chain was retrieved from a study of shared clonotypes between healthy human individuals. Study-wide points: In general, naive subsets displayed greater estimated richness than memory subsets did. Enrolling few donors narrowed the genetic and exposure-history diversity that was represented.

Here immunoSEQ multiplex PCR was the method, and the copy in TCRdb shows in-frame clones only, minus some. The sample shows roughly 2.2 million clones, about nine tenths of them seen only once. This clone appeared a single time. The antigen is unknown. The CDR3 contains 12 residues. After removal of 4 bases from V and 8 bases from J, the junction contained 3 bases not matched to a gene. Germline assignment: CDR1 MNHNY and CDR2 SVGAGI (reference sequence). The J gene is TRBJ2-3, the V gene TRBV6-6; 7 nucleotides align to TRBD1. The material sequenced was naive CD4+ T cells from PBMCs. The sample's subset: CD45RA+ positively selected. The receptor was isolated from a man between 18 and 35 years old in good health. Some clones in this sample may be carry-over from other donors' samples. The CDR3 DNA follows: TGTGCCAGCAGTTCCCCAGGGGGTACGCAGTATTTT. This gives the protein CASSSPGGTQYF.